This TCR beta chain was captured in a study of T cell repertoires in ileal Crohn's disease. CDR1 is SGHNT and CDR2 is YYREEE in the germline V gene (reference sequence). The CDR3 has 14 amino acids. The germline V and J ends were trimmed by 0 bases and 0 bases, with 6 bases remaining between them. Time point of the sample: neoterminal ileum biopsy at postoperative endoscopy, about 6 months after surgery. Sequenced by immunoSEQ multiplex PCR; TCRdb stores in-frame clones only, minus some. Here the sample spans 6,500 to 8,500 clones, 72% being singletons. This receptor was obtained from an adult with Crohn's disease. V and J are TRBV5-4 and TRBJ2-5; D uncertain. Sequencing used ileal tissue. CDR3 amino acids: CASSLGSDQETQYF. CDR3 sequence (DNA): TGTGCCAGCAGCTTGGGTTCCGACCAAGAGACCCAGTACTTC.